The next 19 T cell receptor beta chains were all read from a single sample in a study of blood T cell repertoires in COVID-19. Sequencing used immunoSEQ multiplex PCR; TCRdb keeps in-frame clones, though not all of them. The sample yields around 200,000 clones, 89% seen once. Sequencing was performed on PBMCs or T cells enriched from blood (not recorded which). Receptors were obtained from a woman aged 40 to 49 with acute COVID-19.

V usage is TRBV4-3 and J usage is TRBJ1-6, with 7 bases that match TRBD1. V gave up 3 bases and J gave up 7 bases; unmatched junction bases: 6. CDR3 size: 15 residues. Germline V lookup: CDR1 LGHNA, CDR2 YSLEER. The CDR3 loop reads CASSHNRQGNSPLHF. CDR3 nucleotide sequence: TGCGCCAGCAGCCACAATCGACAGGGAAATTCACCCCTCCACTTT.

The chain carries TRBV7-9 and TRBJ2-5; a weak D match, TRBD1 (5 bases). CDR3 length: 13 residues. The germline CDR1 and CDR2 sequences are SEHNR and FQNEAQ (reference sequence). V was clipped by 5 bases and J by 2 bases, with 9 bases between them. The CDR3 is CASSRDRQETQYF. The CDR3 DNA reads TGTGCCAGCAGCCGAGACAGACAAGAGACCCAGTACTTC.

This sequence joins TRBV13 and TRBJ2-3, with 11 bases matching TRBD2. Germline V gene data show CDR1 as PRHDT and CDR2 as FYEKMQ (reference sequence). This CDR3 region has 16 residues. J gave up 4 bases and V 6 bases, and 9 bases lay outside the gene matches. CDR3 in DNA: TGTGCCAGCAGGTCCTTGGGACTAGCGGACTCAGATACGCAGTATTTT. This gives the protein CASRSLGLADSDTQYF.

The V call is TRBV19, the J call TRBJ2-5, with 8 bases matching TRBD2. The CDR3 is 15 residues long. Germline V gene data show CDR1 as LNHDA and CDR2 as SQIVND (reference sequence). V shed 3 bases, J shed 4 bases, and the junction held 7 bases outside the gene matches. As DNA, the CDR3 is TGTGCCAGTAGTATTCTGGCGGGGGGAATAGAGACCCAGTACTTC. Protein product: CASSILAGGIETQYF.

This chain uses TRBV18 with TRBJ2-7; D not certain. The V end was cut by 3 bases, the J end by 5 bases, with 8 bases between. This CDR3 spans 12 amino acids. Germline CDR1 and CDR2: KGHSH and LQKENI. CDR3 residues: CASSPTKDEQYF. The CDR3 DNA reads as TGTGCCAGCTCACCGACAAAGGACGAGCAGTACTTC.

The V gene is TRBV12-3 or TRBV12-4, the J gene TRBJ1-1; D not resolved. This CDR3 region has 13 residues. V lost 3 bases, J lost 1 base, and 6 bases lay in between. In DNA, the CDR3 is TGTGCCAGCAGTTTTAGACAGAACACTGAAGCTTTCTTT. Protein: CASSFRQNTEAFF.

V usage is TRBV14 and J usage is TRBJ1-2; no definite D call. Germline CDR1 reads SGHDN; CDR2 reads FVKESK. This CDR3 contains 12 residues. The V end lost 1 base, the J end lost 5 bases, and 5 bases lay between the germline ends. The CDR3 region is CASSQGAYGYTF. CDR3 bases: TGTGCCAGCAGCCAAGGAGCTTATGGCTACACCTTC.

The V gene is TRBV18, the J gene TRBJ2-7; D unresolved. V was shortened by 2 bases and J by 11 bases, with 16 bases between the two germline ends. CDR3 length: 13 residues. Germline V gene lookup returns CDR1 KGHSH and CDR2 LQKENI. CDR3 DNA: TGTGCCAGCTCACCAACTGATAATCCCCCTAAGTACTTC. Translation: CASSPTDNPPKYF.

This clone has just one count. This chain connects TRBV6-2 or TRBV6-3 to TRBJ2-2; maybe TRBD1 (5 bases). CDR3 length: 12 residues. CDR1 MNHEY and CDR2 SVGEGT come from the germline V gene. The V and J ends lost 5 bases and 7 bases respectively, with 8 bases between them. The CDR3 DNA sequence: TGTGCCAGCAGTCTAGGGGTCGGGGAGCTGTTTTTT. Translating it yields CASSLGVGELFF.

The CDR3 sequence: CASSEMDSSGANVLTF. The CDR3 DNA reads as TGTGCCAGCAGTGAAATGGACAGCTCTGGGGCCAACGTCCTGACTTTC. This chain joins TRBV6-1 and TRBJ2-6; a weak D match, TRBD1 (6 bases). Germline loops: CDR1 MNHNS, CDR2 SASEGT. This CDR3 has 16 residues. Trimming shortened V by 2 bases and J by 0 bases, and 8 bases separated the two germline ends.

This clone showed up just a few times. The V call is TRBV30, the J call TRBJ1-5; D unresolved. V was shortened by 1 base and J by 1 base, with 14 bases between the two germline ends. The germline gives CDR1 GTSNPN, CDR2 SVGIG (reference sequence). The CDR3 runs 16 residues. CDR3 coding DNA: TGTGCCTGGAGTGCCCGAGTCGGGGTGAGCAATCAGCCCCAGCATTTT. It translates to CAWSARVGVSNQPQHF.

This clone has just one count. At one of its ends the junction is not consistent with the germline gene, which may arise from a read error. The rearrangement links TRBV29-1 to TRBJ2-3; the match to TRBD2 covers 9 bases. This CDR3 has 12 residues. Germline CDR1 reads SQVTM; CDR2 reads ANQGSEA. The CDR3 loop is CSAETTSGTQYF. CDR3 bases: TGCAGCGCTGAAACGACTAGCGGCACGCAGTATTTT.

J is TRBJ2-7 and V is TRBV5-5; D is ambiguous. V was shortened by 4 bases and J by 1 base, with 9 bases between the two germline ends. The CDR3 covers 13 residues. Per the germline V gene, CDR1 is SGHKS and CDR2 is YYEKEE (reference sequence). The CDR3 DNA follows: TGTGCCAGCAGCGGTACCAGGTCCTACGAGCAGTACTTC. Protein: CASSGTRSYEQYF.

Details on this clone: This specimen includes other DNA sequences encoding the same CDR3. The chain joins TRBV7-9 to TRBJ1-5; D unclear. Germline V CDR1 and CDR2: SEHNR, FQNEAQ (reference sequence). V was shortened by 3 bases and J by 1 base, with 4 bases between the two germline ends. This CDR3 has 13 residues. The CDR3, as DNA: TGTGCCAGCAGCTTTGGCAGCAATCAGCCCCAGCATTTT. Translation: CASSFGSNQPQHF. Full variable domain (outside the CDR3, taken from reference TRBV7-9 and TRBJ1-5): DTGVSQNPRHKITKRGQNVTFRCDPISEHNRLYWYRQTLGQGPEFLTYFQNEAQLEKSRLLSDRFSAERPKGSFSTLEIQRTEQGDSAMYLCASSFGSNQPQHFGDGTRLSIL.

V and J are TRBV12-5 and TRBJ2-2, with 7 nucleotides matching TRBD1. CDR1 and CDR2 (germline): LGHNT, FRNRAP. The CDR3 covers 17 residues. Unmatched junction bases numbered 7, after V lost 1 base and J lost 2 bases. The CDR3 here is CASGLAQGVTNTGELFF. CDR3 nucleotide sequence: TGTGCTAGTGGTTTGGCCCAGGGGGTAACTAACACCGGGGAGCTGTTTTTT.

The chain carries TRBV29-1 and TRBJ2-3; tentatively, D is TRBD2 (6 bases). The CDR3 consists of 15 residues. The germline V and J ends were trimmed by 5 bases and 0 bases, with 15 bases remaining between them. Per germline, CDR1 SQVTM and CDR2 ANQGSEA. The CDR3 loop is CSVPPSASSTDTQYF. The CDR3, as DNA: TGCAGCGTTCCCCCTAGCGCCTCTAGCACAGATACGCAGTATTTT.

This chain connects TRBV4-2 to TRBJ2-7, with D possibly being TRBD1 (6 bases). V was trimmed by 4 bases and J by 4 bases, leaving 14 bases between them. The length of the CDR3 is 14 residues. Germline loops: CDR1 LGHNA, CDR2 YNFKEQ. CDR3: CASSLYQGLYEQYF. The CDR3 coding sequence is TGTGCCAGCAGCCTCTATCAGGGGCTTTACGAGCAGTACTTC.

CDR3 DNA: TGTGCCAGCAGCTCGGGACAGGGGTTTGGGACCCAGTACTTC. The encoded protein is CASSSGQGFGTQYF. The V and J genes are TRBV7-6 and TRBJ2-5, with 10 bases aligning to TRBD1. CDR3 length: 14 residues. Germline values: CDR1 SGHVS, CDR2 FNYEAQ. V shed 4 bases and J 7 bases; nucleotides not matched to a gene: 6.

The CDR3 DNA reads as TGTGCCAGCAGCTTAGGGGGCAACTATGGCTACACCTTC. Amino acid sequence: CASSLGGNYGYTF. The chain employs TRBV11-3 and TRBJ1-2, with D possibly being TRBD1 (5 bases). The CDR3 runs 13 residues. Trimming left V 1 base short and J 2 bases short, with 5 bases between. Germline values: CDR1 SGHNT, CDR2 YENEEA.